The 27 T cell receptor beta chains reported below all come from one sample, sequenced in a study of low-dose radiotherapy and immunotherapy resistance in tumors. First-strand cDNA relied on TRAV- and TRBV-specific primers spanning alpha and beta chains. With a V-primer adapter and a constant-region primer, TCRs were amplified for around 21 PCR cycles. One entry per CDR3 protein, called by TCRdb with MiXCR from the reads. The table has about 80,000 distinct CDR3 sequences, 15% to 20% seen once. The time point: after trial treatment. Documented treatment: LDRT plus nivolumab, ipilimumab, low-dose cyclophosphamide and aspirin (RACIN trial). The specimen comprised PBMCs, sampled after low-dose radiotherapy plus immunotherapy. The receptors originated from a male donor with prostate cancer.

This clonotype was seen ten or more times. V usage is TRBV28 and J usage is TRBJ1-1, with no clear D. Trimming stripped 5 bases from V and 5 bases from J, with 9 bases between. CDR1 is MDHEN, CDR2 SYDVKM, per germline. The CDR3 runs to 12 residues. The CDR3 DNA follows: TGTGCCAGCAGTGAGCGCCGGACTGAAGCTTTCTTT. This codes for CASSERRTEAFF.

The table lists this clonotype with many counts. The CDR3 nucleotides read TGTGCCAGCAGCCAAGGGGGCGCGGGGGGAGATACGCAGTATTTT. This sequence encodes CASSQGGAGGDTQYF. V usage is TRBV4-2 and J usage is TRBJ2-3; 8 nucleotides line up with TRBD2. From germline, CDR1 is LGHNA and CDR2 YNFKEQ. J was trimmed by 5 bases and V by 1 base; bases with no gene match: 5. This CDR3 has 15 amino acids.

In the case of this clonotype: This sequence is one base from a far larger clone and is likely a read error. The rearrangement links TRBV6-8 to TRBJ2-3; maybe TRBD2 (6 bases). CDR1 MNHGY and CDR2 SAAAGT come from the germline V gene. The CDR3 has 15 residues. V was trimmed by 5 bases and J by 0 bases, leaving 12 bases between them. Here the CDR3 reads CASSAERASTDTQYF. DNA for the CDR3: TGTGCCAGCAGTGCAGAGCGGGCTAGCACAGATACGCAGTATTTT.

This clonotype was observed at least ten times. V and J are TRBV5-1 and TRBJ2-1; 12 bases fit TRBD2. Germline lookup yields CDR1 SGHRS and CDR2 YFSETQ. V shed 0 bases, J shed 8 bases, and the junction held 0 bases outside the gene matches. CDR3 length: 14 residues. CDR3 sequence (DNA): TGCGCCAGCAGCTTGGGACTAGCGGGAGATGAGCAGTTCTTC. The encoded protein is CASSLGLAGDEQFF.

Ten or more counts support this clonotype. V is TRBV10-3 and J is TRBJ2-2; no reliable D call. The V gene lost 4 bases and the J gene lost 1 base, with 7 bases spanning the gap. The CDR3 is 14 residues long. CDR1 ENHRY and CDR2 SYGVKD come from the germline V gene. The CDR3 loop is CAISGQRNTGELFF. For the CDR3, the DNA is TGTGCCATCAGTGGTCAGAGGAACACCGGGGAGCTGTTTTTT.

In its sample, this clonotype was seen many times. The chain joins TRBV4-1 to TRBJ2-5; D gene uncertain. Per germline, CDR1 MGHRA and CDR2 YSYEKL. V was shortened by 4 bases and J by 1 base, with 10 bases between the two germline ends. The CDR3 totals 14 residues. The CDR3 protein is CASSLLPSQETQYF. CDR3 nucleotide sequence: TGCGCCAGCAGCCTCCTCCCCAGCCAAGAGACCCAGTACTTC.

This clonotype was found many times. This chain connects TRBV6-2 or TRBV6-3 to TRBJ1-1; D is undetermined. CDR1 and CDR2 from the germline V gene are MNHEY and SVGEGT. Trimming left V 5 bases short and J 4 bases short, with 11 bases between. The CDR3 runs 13 residues. This CDR3 is CASSPAGPTEAFF. CDR3 nucleotides: TGTGCCAGCAGTCCCGCGGGCCCCACTGAAGCTTTCTTT.

This clonotype appeared a few times. This likely stems from a read error, as it lies one base from a far larger clone. The chain employs TRBV20-1 and TRBJ2-7; TRBD2 matches 8 bases. The V segment lost 6 bases and the J segment 7 bases; nucleotides outside the gene matches: 20. The CDR3 is 16 amino acids. Per germline, CDR1 DFQATT and CDR2 SNEGSKA (reference sequence). The CDR3 sequence: CSAPRASGPIYNEQYF. The DNA for the CDR3 is TGCAGTGCCCCACGGGCTAGCGGGCCGATCTACAATGAGCAGTACTTC.

This clonotype has a count of ten or more. The chain recombines TRBV12-3 or TRBV12-4 with TRBJ1-3; D gene unclear. The CDR3 extends over 14 amino acids. The V end was cut by 8 bases, the J end by 4 bases, with 15 bases between. CDR3 region: CASRTMGSGNTIYF. Written as DNA, the CDR3 is TGTGCCAGCCGCACCATGGGGAGCGGAAACACCATATATTTT.

At least ten counts were recorded for this clonotype. The chain carries TRBV6-2 or TRBV6-3 and TRBJ1-5; D unresolved. Germline V CDR1 and CDR2: MNHEY, SVGEGT. This CDR3 has 16 residues. Trimming removed 2 bases at V and 0 bases at J, with 11 bases between. As DNA, the CDR3 is TGTGCCAGCAGTTACATTACCAGTCATAGCAATCAGCCCCAGCATTTT. Its protein is CASSYITSHSNQPQHF.

This clonotype was observed many times. The V and J genes are TRBV4-1 and TRBJ1-2; a weak D match, TRBD1 (5 bases). Trimming left V 0 bases short and J 4 bases short, with 12 bases between. The CDR3 loop spans 15 amino acids. Germline V gives CDR1 MGHRA, CDR2 YSYEKL. CDR3: CASSQDFAGPYGYTF. The CDR3 nucleotides read TGCGCCAGCAGCCAAGATTTTGCGGGACCCTATGGCTACACCTTC.

On this clonotype: With only one base between it and a far larger clone, this is likely a read error. The chain joins TRBV7-2 to TRBJ2-7; D remains ambiguous. The CDR3 extends over 14 amino acids. CDR1 and CDR2 from the germline V gene are SGHTA and FQGNSA. V dropped 5 bases and J dropped 7 bases, with 18 bases sitting between them. The CDR3: CASSKGQMMNEQYF. DNA of the CDR3: TGTGCCAGCAGCAAGGGCCAGATGATGAATGAGCAGTACTTC.

This clonotype was seen many times. J is TRBJ2-7 and V is TRBV6-2 or TRBV6-3; 11 positions match TRBD2. Germline V gene data show CDR1 as MNHEY and CDR2 as SVGEGT. V trimming: 11 bases; J trimming: 0 bases; junction bases outside the gene matches: 9. The CDR3 length is 15 residues. CDR3 nucleotides: TGTGCCGGCGCCCTAGCGGGAGGCAGCTCCTACGAGCAGTACTTC. Protein: CAGALAGGSSYEQYF.

This clonotype was observed many times. This chain links TRBV29-1 with TRBJ2-5, with a weak D call TRBD2 (5 bases). V was cut by 2 bases and J by 5 bases, with 18 bases left in between. Germline CDR1 is SQVTM and CDR2 is ANQGSEA. This CDR3 has 15 amino acids. The chain's CDR3 is CSVELESRRGETQYF. CDR3 nucleotides: TGCAGCGTTGAATTGGAATCGAGACGAGGGGAGACCCAGTACTTC.

The chain couples TRBV28 to TRBJ2-7; the D is unclear. V dropped 2 bases and J dropped 2 bases, with 10 bases sitting between them. Germline CDR1 and CDR2: MDHEN and SYDVKM. The CDR3 loop spans 14 amino acids. The CDR3 loop reads CASSLGPGTYEQYF. CDR3 sequence (DNA): TGTGCCAGCAGTTTAGGTCCAGGAACCTACGAGCAGTACTTC.

Concerning this clonotype: This sequence is one base from a far larger clone and is likely a read error. This CDR3 reads CASIPEGPRIYEQYF. In DNA, the CDR3 is TGTGCCAGCATTCCGGAGGGGCCAAGAATCTACGAGCAGTACTTC. This chain connects TRBV24-1 to TRBJ2-7, with D possibly being TRBD2 (6 bases). The CDR3 sequence is 15 residues long. CDR1 KGHDR and CDR2 SFDVKD come from the germline V gene. V was shortened by 11 bases and J by 3 bases, with 22 bases between the two germline ends.

The sample holds many counts of this clonotype. This sequence joins TRBV12-3 or TRBV12-4 and TRBJ2-2; D remains ambiguous. This CDR3 is 13 amino acids long. Trimming cost V 2 bases and J 3 bases, with 4 bases left between them. CDR3 sequence reads: CASSLRHTGELFF. DNA for the CDR3: TGTGCCAGCAGTTTACGGCACACCGGGGAGCTGTTTTTT.

The chain carries TRBV2 and TRBJ2-1; 9 nucleotides agree with TRBD1. In germline, CDR1 is SNHLY, CDR2 FYNNEI. The CDR3 is made up of 15 amino acids. Trimming took 6 bases from V and 1 from J; bases not matched to a gene: 4. The DNA of the CDR3 is TGTGCCAGCAGCAGTGGACAGGGGTCCTACAATGAGCAGTTCTTC. It encodes CASSSGQGSYNEQFF.

Ten or more counts support this clonotype. This rearrangement joins TRBV20-1 to TRBJ1-4; tentative D call: TRBD1 (5 bases). Germline CDR1 DFQATT, CDR2 SNEGSKA (reference sequence). The V and J ends lost 6 bases and 0 bases respectively, with 14 bases between them. The CDR3 extends over 15 amino acids. CDR3 nucleotides: TGCAGTGCACCACCCGGGGGTTCAACTAATGAAAAACTGTTTTTT. It translates to CSAPPGGSTNEKLFF.

Worth noting for this clonotype: A read error likely explains this, since a far larger clone differs by one base. The rearrangement joins TRBV5-3 to TRBJ2-1; 13 bases line up with TRBD2. TRBV5-3 carries the ORF label, with uncertain function. The CDR3 sequence is 17 residues long. The CDR3 sequence: CVSSPNGLAGAYNEQFF. The CDR3, as DNA: TGCGTCAGCAGCCCGAACGGACTAGCGGGAGCCTACAATGAGCAGTTCTTC.

On this clonotype: A far larger clone is only one base removed, so a read error is likely. The chain employs TRBV5-1 and TRBJ2-1, with D tentatively TRBD1 (5 bases). Trimming cost V 3 bases and J 10 bases, with 20 bases left between them. The CDR3 is made up of 15 amino acids. CDR1 is SGHRS, CDR2 YFSETQ, per germline. This CDR3 is CASSSRQPGSYEQFF. For the CDR3, the DNA is TGCGCCAGCAGCTCGAGACAGCCAGGGTCCTACGAGCAGTTCTTC.

This clonotype was picked up many times. The rearrangement links TRBV29-1 to TRBJ2-7; 10 positions agree with TRBD2. With 5 bases clipped from V and 1 base from J, the junction kept 8 bases outside the gene matches. Germline V gene lookup returns CDR1 SQVTM and CDR2 ANQGSEA. The CDR3 has 15 residues. CDR3 in amino acids: CSVSRVAGGSYEQYF. In DNA, the CDR3 is TGCAGCGTTTCTCGGGTAGCGGGAGGATCCTACGAGCAGTACTTC.

This clonotype came up many times. The gene calls are TRBV6-6 and TRBJ1-5, with D possibly TRBD1 on 5 matching bases. V lost 5 bases and J lost 8, with 13 bases in between. This CDR3 has 13 residues. Per germline, CDR1 MNHNY and CDR2 SVGAGI (reference sequence). CDR3: CASSLVRVEPQHF. Here the CDR3 DNA reads TGTGCCAGCAGTCTTGTCAGGGTAGAGCCCCAGCATTTT.

This clonotype showed up many times. The genes are TRBV25-1 and TRBJ2-1; D is perhaps TRBD1 or TRBD2 (5 bases each). CDR3 length: 16 amino acids. Per the germline V gene, CDR1 is MGHDK and CDR2 is SYGVNS. The V end was cut by 4 bases, the J end by 3 bases, with 16 bases between. The CDR3 loop reads CASSALLGGGYNEQFF. In DNA, the CDR3 is TGTGCCAGCAGTGCTCTCCTTGGTGGGGGCTACAATGAGCAGTTCTTC. The full variable domain, with the rest looked up from reference TRBV25-1 and TRBJ2-1, is EADIYQTPRYLVIGTGKKITLECSQTMGHDKMYWYQQDPGMELHLIHYSYGVNSTEKGDLSSESTVSRIRTEHFPLTLESARPSHTSQYLCASSALLGGGYNEQFFGPGTRLTVL.

This clonotype was seen ten or more times. This chain's CDR3 is CATKARTSGDYNEQFF. CDR3 DNA: TGTGCCACAAAAGCCCGGACTAGCGGGGACTACAATGAGCAGTTCTTC. V usage is TRBV6-5 and J usage is TRBJ2-1; 12 positions agree with TRBD2. CDR3 length equals 16 residues. Germline lookup yields CDR1 MNHEY and CDR2 SVGAGI. Trimming cost V 10 bases and J 3 bases; bases outside gene matches: 10.

This clonotype was seen ten or more times. The J gene is TRBJ2-7, the V gene TRBV28, with D perhaps matching TRBD1 (6 bases). The CDR3 has 14 amino acids. Trimming left V 6 bases short and J 2 bases short, with 14 bases between. Per the germline V gene, CDR1 is MDHEN and CDR2 is SYDVKM. CDR3 nucleotide sequence: TGTGCCAGCAGGGACAGCGGACGCACCTACGAGCAGTACTTC. It codes for CASRDSGRTYEQYF.

This clonotype was observed many times. The chain links TRBV4-2 to TRBJ2-7; D is ambiguous. CDR1 is LGHNA and CDR2 is YNFKEQ in the germline V gene. V lost 0 bases, J lost 0 bases, and 9 bases lay in between. The CDR3 length is 15 residues. CDR3 nucleotide sequence: TGTGCCAGCAGCCAAGAGGTCCCAGGCTCCTACGAGCAGTACTTC. Encoded protein: CASSQEVPGSYEQYF.